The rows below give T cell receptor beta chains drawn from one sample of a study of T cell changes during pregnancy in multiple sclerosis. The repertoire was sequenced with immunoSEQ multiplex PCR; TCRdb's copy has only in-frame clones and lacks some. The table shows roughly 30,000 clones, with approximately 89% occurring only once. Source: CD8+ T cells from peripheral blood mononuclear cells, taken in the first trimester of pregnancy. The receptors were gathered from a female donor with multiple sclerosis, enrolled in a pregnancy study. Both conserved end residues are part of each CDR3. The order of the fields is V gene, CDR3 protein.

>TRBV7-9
CASSLAGERSDTQYF
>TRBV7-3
CASSPNTDTQYF
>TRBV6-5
CASSPGEIPPEQFF
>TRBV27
CASSATGYSSEAFF
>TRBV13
CASSSWTGGTGELFF
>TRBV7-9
CASSLTSGRAGSSYEQYF
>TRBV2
CASKKGRRATGDGYTF
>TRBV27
CASSLSGLGELFF
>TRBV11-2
CASSLGRLGENIQYF
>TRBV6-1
CASSEARAYGYTF
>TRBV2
CASSVPGLAGVLFQETQYF
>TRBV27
CASSPSLAGAAYEQYF
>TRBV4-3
CASSQDMGGSSYEQYF
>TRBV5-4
CASSVRGGLGLYEQYF
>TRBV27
CASSLSTGVTEAFF
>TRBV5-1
CASSSTSGNYNEQFF